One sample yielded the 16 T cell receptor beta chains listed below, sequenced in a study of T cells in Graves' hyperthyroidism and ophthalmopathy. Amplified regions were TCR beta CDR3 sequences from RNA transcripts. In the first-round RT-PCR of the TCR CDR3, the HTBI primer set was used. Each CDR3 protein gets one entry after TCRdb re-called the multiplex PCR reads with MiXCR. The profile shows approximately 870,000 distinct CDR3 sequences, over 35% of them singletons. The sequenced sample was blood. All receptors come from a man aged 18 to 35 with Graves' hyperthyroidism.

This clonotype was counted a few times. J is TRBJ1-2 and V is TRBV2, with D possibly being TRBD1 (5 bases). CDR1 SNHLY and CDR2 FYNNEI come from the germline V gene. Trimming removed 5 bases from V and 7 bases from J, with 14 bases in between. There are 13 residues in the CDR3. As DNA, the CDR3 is TGTGCCAGCAGTTTTCGGGGCGCCGGTGGCTACACCTTC. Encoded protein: CASSFRGAGGYTF.

The CDR3 protein is CSAIRGSQETQYF. CDR3 in DNA: TGCAGTGCTATTAGGGGCTCCCAAGAGACCCAGTACTTC. V is TRBV20-1 and J is TRBJ2-5; perhaps TRBD1 as D (5 bases). This CDR3 has 13 amino acids. Germline values: CDR1 DFQATT, CDR2 SNEGSKA (reference sequence). The V and J ends lost 4 bases and 1 base respectively, with 10 bases between them.

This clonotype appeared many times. The CDR3 nucleotides are TGTGCCAGCAGCTTTGGGACAGGGGGCTACGAGCAGTACTTC. Translated: CASSFGTGGYEQYF. The chain has TRBV7-2 and TRBJ2-7; 11 nucleotides match TRBD1. The CDR3 is made up of 14 amino acids. The ends lost 3 bases at V and 3 bases at J; junction bases unmatched: 1. The germline V gene encodes CDR1 SGHTA and CDR2 FQGNSA.

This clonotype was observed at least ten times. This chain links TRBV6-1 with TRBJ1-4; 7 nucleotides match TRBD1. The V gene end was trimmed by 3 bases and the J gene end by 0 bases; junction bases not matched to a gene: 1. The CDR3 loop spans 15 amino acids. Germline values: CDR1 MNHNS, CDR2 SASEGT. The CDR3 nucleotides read TGTGCCAGCAGTGATGGACAGGCAACTAATGAAAAACTGTTTTTT. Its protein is CASSDGQATNEKLFF.

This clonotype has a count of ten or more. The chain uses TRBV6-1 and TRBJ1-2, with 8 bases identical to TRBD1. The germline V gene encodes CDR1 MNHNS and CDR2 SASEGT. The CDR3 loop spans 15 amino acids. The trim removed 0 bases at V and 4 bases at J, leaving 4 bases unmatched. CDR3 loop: CASSEADRASYGYTF. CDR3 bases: TGTGCCAGCAGTGAAGCGGACAGGGCCTCCTATGGCTACACCTTC.

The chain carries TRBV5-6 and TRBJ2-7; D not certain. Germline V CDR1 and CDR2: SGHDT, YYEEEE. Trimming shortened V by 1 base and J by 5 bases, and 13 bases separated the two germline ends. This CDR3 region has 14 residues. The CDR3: CASSLHPRQDEQYF. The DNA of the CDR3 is TGTGCCAGCAGCTTGCATCCCAGGCAAGACGAGCAGTACTTC.

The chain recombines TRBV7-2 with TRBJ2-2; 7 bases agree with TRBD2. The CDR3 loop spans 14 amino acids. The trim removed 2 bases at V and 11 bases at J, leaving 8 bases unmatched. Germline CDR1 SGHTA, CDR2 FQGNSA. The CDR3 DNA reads TGTGCCAGCAGCTTATTCTCTAGCGGCGGAGAGCTGTTTTTT. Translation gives CASSLFSSGGELFF.

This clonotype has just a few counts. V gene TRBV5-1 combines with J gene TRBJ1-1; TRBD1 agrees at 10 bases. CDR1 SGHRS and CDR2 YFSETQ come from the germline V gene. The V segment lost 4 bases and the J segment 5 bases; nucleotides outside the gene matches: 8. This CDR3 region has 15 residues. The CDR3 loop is CASSTGTGEVTEAFF. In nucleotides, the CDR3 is TGCGCCAGCAGCACTGGGACAGGGGAAGTGACTGAAGCTTTCTTT.

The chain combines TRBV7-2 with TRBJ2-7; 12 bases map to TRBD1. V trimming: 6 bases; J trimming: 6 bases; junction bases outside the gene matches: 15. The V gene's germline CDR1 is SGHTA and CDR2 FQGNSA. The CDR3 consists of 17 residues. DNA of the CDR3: TGTGCCAGCAGTCCCCGGGGGCCGGGACAGGGGGCGGGCGAGCAGTACTTC. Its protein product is CASSPRGPGQGAGEQYF. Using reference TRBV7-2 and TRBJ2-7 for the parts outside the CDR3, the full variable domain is GAGVSQSPSNKVTEKGKDVELRCDPISGHTALYWYRQSLGQGLEFLIYFQGNSAPDKSGLPSDRFSAERTGGSVSTLTIQRTQQEDSAVYLCASSPRGPGQGAGEQYFGPGTRLTVT.

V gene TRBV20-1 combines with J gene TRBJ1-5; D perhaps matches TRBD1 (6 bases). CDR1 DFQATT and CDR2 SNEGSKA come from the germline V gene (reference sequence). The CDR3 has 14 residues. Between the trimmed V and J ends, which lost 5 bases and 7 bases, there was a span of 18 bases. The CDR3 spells CSAGPGHGKQPQHF. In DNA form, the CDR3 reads TGCAGTGCTGGCCCGGGACATGGAAAGCAGCCCCAGCATTTT.

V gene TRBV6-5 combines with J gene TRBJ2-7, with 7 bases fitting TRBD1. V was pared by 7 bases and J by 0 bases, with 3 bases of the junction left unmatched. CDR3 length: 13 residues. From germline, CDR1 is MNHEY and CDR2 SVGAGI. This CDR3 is CASMGTDSYEQYF. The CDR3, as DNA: TGTGCCAGCATGGGGACAGACTCCTACGAGCAGTACTTC.

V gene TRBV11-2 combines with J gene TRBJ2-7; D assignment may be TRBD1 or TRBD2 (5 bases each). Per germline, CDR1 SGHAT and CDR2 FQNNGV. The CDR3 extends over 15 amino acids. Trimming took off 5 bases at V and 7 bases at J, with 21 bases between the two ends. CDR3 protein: CASSQGHRPEGEQYF. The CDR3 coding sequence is TGTGCCAGCAGCCAAGGTCACAGGCCCGAGGGTGAGCAGTACTTC.

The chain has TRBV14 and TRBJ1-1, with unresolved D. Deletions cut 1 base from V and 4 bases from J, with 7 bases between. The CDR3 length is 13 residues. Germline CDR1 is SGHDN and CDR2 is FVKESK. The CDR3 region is CASSQVWGTEAFF. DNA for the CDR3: TGTGCCAGCAGCCAAGTTTGGGGCACTGAAGCTTTCTTT.

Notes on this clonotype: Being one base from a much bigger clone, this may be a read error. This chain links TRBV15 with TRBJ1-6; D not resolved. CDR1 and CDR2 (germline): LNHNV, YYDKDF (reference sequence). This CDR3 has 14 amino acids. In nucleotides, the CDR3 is TGTGCCACCAGCAAGGAAATTAATAATCCACCCCTCCACTTT. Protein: CATSKEINNPPLHF. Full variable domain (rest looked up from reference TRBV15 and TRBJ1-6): DAMVIQNPRYQVTQFGKPVTLSCSQTLNHNVMYWYQQKSSQAPKLLFHYYDKDFNNEADTPDNFQSRRPNTSFCFLDIRSPGLGDTAMYLCATSKEINNPPLHFGNGTRLTVT.

The CDR3 region has the DNA TGTGCCAGCAGCCCCGCTAGGACTAGCGGTGCGCAAGAGACCCAGTACTTC. Its translation is CASSPARTSGAQETQYF. This chain connects TRBV24-1 to TRBJ2-5, with 10 bases matching TRBD2. Germline V gene lookup returns CDR1 KGHDR and CDR2 SFDVKD. V dropped 11 bases and J dropped 2; count of bases not matched to a gene: 16. The CDR3 sequence is 17 residues long.

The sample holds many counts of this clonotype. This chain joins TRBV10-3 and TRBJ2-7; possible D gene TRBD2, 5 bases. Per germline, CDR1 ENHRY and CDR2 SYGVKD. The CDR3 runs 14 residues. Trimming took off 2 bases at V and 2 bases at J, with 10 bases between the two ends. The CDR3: CAISERRYPYEQYF. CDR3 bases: TGTGCCATCAGTGAGAGGAGGTATCCCTACGAGCAGTACTTC.